This record looks at one TCR beta chain sequence and its context. Losses at the gene ends were 5 bases for V and 1 base for J; bases not matched to a gene: 10. The CDR3 has 17 residues. Germline V gene lookup returns CDR1 SGHRS and CDR2 YFSETQ. This specimen comes from a study of glioma-infiltrating T cells after dendritic cell vaccination. Study as a whole: Three intradermal dendritic cell vaccine injections were given every two weeks.

The data were produced by immunoSEQ multiplex PCR, yet TCRdb's version contains in-frame clones alone and is incomplete. This repertoire shows roughly 51,000 clones, 65% to 90% found once; its top ten account for about an eighth. The chain employs TRBV5-1 and TRBJ2-5, with TRBD2 identical over 11 bases. The TCR sequence derives from a human donor with glioblastoma. The source was blood, collected before dendritic cell vaccination. CDR3 DNA sequence: TGCGCCAGCAGTTCTTACCTAGCGGGAGGCATCCAAGAGACCCAGTACTTC. Protein: CASSSYLAGGIQETQYF.